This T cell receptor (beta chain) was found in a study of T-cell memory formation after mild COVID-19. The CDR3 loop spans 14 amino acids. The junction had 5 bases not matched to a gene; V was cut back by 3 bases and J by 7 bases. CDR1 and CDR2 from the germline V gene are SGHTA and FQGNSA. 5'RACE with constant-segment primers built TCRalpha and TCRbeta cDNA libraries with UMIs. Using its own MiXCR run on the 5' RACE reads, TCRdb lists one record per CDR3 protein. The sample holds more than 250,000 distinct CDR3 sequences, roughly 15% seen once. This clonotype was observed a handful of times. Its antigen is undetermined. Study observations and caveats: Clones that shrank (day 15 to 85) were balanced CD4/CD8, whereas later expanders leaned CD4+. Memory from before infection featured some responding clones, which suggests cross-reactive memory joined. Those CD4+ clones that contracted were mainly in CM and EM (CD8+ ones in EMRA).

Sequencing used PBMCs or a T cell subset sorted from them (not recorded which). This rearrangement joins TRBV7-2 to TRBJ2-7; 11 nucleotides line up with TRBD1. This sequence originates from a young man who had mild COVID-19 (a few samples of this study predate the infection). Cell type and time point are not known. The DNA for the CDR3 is TGTGCCAGCAGCTTTACCGGGACAGGGGGGGAGCAGTACGTC. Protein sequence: CASSFTGTGGEQYV.